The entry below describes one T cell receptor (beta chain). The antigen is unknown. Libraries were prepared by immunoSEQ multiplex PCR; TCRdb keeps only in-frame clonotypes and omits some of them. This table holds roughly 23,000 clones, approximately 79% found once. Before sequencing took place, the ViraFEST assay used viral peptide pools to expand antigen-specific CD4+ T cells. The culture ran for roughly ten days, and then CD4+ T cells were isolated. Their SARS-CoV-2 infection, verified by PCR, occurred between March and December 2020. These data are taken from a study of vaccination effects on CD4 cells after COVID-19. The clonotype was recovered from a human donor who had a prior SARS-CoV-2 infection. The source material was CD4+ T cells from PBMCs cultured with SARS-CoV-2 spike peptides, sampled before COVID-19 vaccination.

The CDR3 sequence is CAISGGVMNTEAFF. The CDR3 region has the DNA TGTGCCATCAGTGGGGGGGTTATGAACACTGAAGCTTTCTTT. This chain links TRBV10-3 with TRBJ1-1, with D possibly being TRBD1 (5 bases). The CDR3 runs 14 residues. The V gene lost 4 bases and the J gene lost 0 bases, with 9 bases spanning the gap. The V gene's germline CDR1 is ENHRY and CDR2 SYGVKD.